This T cell receptor beta chain derives from a study of CD4 and CD8 cells across lung adenocarcinoma regions. TCRdb re-derived calls from the PCR reads in MiXCR, one entry per CDR3 protein. The sample consists of about 25,000 distinct CDR3 sequences, 50% of them appearing once. Donors had localized lung adenocarcinoma, a non-small cell lung cancer. CDR3 length: 15 residues. CDR1 is MGHRA, CDR2 YSYEKL, per germline. J lost 5 bases, V lost 0 bases, and 3 bases had no gene match. V and J are TRBV4-1 and TRBJ2-3, with 9 nucleotides matching TRBD2. Sequences were obtained from CD8+ T cells from the center of a lung tumor. This receptor was identified in a male donor with lung adenocarcinoma. The CD4 and CD8 labels of this study may be unreliable. Here the CDR3 reads CASSQDQLAGDTQYF. Here the CDR3 DNA reads TGCGCCAGCAGCCAAGATCAACTAGCGGGAGATACGCAGTATTTT.